The 7 T cell receptor beta chains below all came from one sample that was sequenced in a study of blood T cell repertoires in COVID-19 (dated by TCRdb to 2019 to 2021). Library preparation employed the immunoSEQ multiplex PCR assay. Drawn from immuneACCESS, this table holds only the in-frame rearrangements with V and J called that TCRdb kept. Clones are partly lost; checked studies trace under half to an unresolved V gene and leave the rest unexplained. The sample has some 130,000 clones on record, about 76% of them singletons. In total, the top ten clones hold over 15% of the sample. The sequenced material came from peripheral blood. The receptors shown here come from a man aged 80 or over with acute or convalescent COVID-19.

V gene TRBV5-1 combines with J gene TRBJ1-3; tentative D call: TRBD1 (5 bases). Germline V gene sequence: CDR1 SGHRS, CDR2 YFSETQ. CDR3 length equals 16 residues. Trimming pared 4 bases from V and 2 bases from J, leaving 16 bases between. The CDR3 here is CASSPPSRGAGNTIYF. The CDR3 DNA is TGCGCCAGCAGCCCACCGAGCCGGGGGGCTGGAAACACCATATATTTT.

The chain employs TRBV25-1 and TRBJ1-1, with 7 bases matching TRBD1. The CDR3 has 14 amino acids. V gave up 4 bases and J gave up 1 base; unmatched junction bases: 3. CDR1 MGHDK and CDR2 SYGVNS come from the germline V gene. In DNA form, the CDR3 reads TGTGCCAGCAGTGCAGGGGGTGGGAACACTGAAGCTTTCTTT. The encoded protein is CASSAGGGNTEAFF.

The chain links TRBV2 to TRBJ1-3; 8 positions match TRBD1. The CDR3 has 15 residues. V shed 4 bases, J shed 0 bases, and the junction held 2 bases outside the gene matches. The germline V gene encodes CDR1 SNHLY and CDR2 FYNNEI. CDR3 sequence: CASSGTGNSGNTIYF. The CDR3 coding sequence is TGTGCCAGCAGTGGGACAGGGAACTCTGGAAACACCATATATTTT.

The V and J genes are TRBV4-1 and TRBJ1-5, with 10 bases lining up with TRBD1. Germline V lookup: CDR1 MGHRA, CDR2 YSYEKL. V was clipped by 1 base and J by 3 bases; unmatched bases: 3. This CDR3 comprises 16 residues. CDR3 residues: CASSQGTGGNNQPQHF. The CDR3 DNA sequence: TGCGCCAGCAGCCAAGGGACAGGGGGTAACAATCAGCCCCAGCATTTT.

The rearrangement links TRBV5-1 to TRBJ2-2; TRBD1 aligns across 7 bases. The J segment lost 4 bases and the V segment lost 4 bases, leaving 10 bases of the junction unmatched. The CDR3 length is 16 residues. Germline assignment: CDR1 SGHRS and CDR2 YFSETQ. CDR3 residues: CASSLGPGGVTGELFF. DNA for the CDR3: TGCGCCAGCAGCCTGGGTCCAGGGGGAGTCACCGGGGAGCTGTTTTTT.

The J gene is TRBJ2-3, the V gene TRBV6-4; D gene ambiguous. The CDR3 has 15 amino acids. CDR1 is MRHNA and CDR2 is SNTAGT in the germline V gene. V was pared by 0 bases and J by 0 bases, with 7 bases between. The CDR3 DNA sequence: TGTGCCAGCAGTGACTCGGGCAAGAGCACAGATACGCAGTATTTT. Its protein is CASSDSGKSTDTQYF.

This rearrangement joins TRBV4-3 to TRBJ1-5, with D maybe TRBD1 (5 bases). The CDR3 runs to 15 residues. Germline V gene sequence: CDR1 LGHNA, CDR2 YSLEER. Trimming took 0 bases from V and 3 from J, leaving 9 bases between them. The CDR3 spells CASSQEAGHNQPQHF. The DNA for the CDR3 is TGCGCCAGCAGCCAAGAAGCCGGACACAATCAGCCCCAGCATTTT.